These 17 T cell receptor beta chains were sequenced from one sample in a study of T cell changes during pregnancy in multiple sclerosis. Sequenced by immunoSEQ multiplex PCR; TCRdb stores in-frame clones only, minus some. The data show about 16,000 clones, around 96% seen once. The material was peripheral blood, obtained in the third trimester of pregnancy. These receptors were obtained from a female donor with multiple sclerosis, enrolled in a pregnancy study.

This clone is a singleton in its sample. V usage is TRBV5-1 and J usage is TRBJ2-3; D is possibly TRBD2 (6 bases). In germline, CDR1 is SGHRS, CDR2 YFSETQ. There are 15 residues in the CDR3. V lost 1 base to trimming and J lost 2 bases, with 11 bases between them. CDR3 bases: TGCGCCAGCAGCTTGTTAGGGAGGCACACAGATACGCAGTATTTT. Protein product: CASSLLGRHTDTQYF.

The chain uses TRBV6-1 and TRBJ1-5; D remains unclear. The germline V and J ends were trimmed by 10 bases and 4 bases, with 17 bases remaining between them. The CDR3 is made up of 14 amino acids. Germline CDR1 reads MNHNS; CDR2 reads SASEGT. Written as DNA, the CDR3 is TGTGCCACCACTCGCTCCCTGGAGAATCAGCCCCAGCATTTT. Translated, it gives CATTRSLENQPQHF.

CDR3 sequence (DNA): TGCGCCAGCAGCCAAGCTTCAGGACTAGCCGGAGAGACCCAGTACTTC. Translated, it gives CASSQASGLAGETQYF. J is TRBJ2-5 and V is TRBV4-1; 8 bases are a match to TRBD2. The germline V gene has CDR1 MGHRA and CDR2 YSYEKL. This CDR3 comprises 16 residues. Unmatched junction bases numbered 8, after V lost 1 base and J lost 4 bases.

V usage is TRBV27 and J usage is TRBJ2-2; D might be TRBD2 (6 bases). CDR1 is MNHEY, CDR2 SMNVEV, per germline (reference sequence). The CDR3 has 15 amino acids. Trimming left V 3 bases short and J 6 bases short, with 14 bases between. The CDR3 DNA follows: TGTGCCAGCAGTTTTGGGGGGAGAGTGGCCGGGGAGCTGTTTTTT. It translates to CASSFGGRVAGELFF.

The chain uses TRBV7-3 and TRBJ2-3; TRBD1 matches 7 bases. The CDR3 runs 15 residues. V shed 0 bases, J shed 10 bases, and the junction held 10 bases outside the gene matches. CDR1 and CDR2 from the germline V gene are SGHTA and FQGTGA. The chain's CDR3 is CASSLTTTGAFSQYF. CDR3 bases: TGTGCCAGCAGCTTAACAACAACAGGGGCCTTCTCGCAGTATTTT.

The chain recombines TRBV27 with TRBJ2-7; TRBD2 might be the D (5 bases). V was trimmed by 8 bases and J by 5 bases, leaving 13 bases between them. Looked up from germline, CDR1 is MNHEY and CDR2 is SMNVEV (reference sequence). This CDR3 spans 12 amino acids. This CDR3 reads CASGSNAHEQYF. DNA of the CDR3: TGTGCCAGCGGGAGTAACGCCCACGAGCAGTACTTC.

With regard to this clone: One junction end does not reproduce the germline sequence, and a read error may be involved. The rearrangement joins TRBV6-5 to TRBJ2-6; possibly TRBD2 for D (5 bases). Germline CDR1 and CDR2: MNHEY and SVGAGI. The CDR3 has 16 amino acids. The CDR3, as DNA: TGTGCCAGCACTTACCTTGAGGGTACTGGGGCCAACGTCCTGACTTTC. Its protein is CASTYLEGTGANVLTF.

The chain links TRBV11-3 to TRBJ2-5; tentative D call: TRBD2 (5 bases). The germline gives CDR1 SGHNT, CDR2 YENEEA. The germline V and J ends were trimmed by 3 bases and 5 bases, with 10 bases remaining between them. This CDR3 contains 13 residues. The CDR3 sequence is CASSLTTWETQYF. The CDR3 DNA sequence: TGTGCCAGCAGCTTGACTACGTGGGAGACCCAGTACTTC.

The rearrangement links TRBV7-9 to TRBJ2-7, with TRBD1 as a possible D gene (5 bases). The CDR3 runs 13 residues. Trimming pared 8 bases from V and 1 base from J, leaving 12 bases between. Germline assignment: CDR1 SEHNR and CDR2 FQNEAQ (reference sequence). CDR3 in amino acids: CASAIPGSYEQYF. The CDR3 DNA is TGTGCCAGCGCCATCCCAGGGTCCTACGAGCAGTACTTC.

This sequence joins TRBV7-7 and TRBJ2-3; TRBD2 agrees at 7 bases. V lost 3 bases and J lost 4; bases outside the gene matches: 4. CDR3 length: 14 residues. Looked up from germline, CDR1 is SSHAT and CDR2 is FNYEAQ (reference sequence). Here the CDR3 DNA reads TGTGCCAGCAGCTTGGGGGGGGTCGCAGATACGCAGTATTTT. Protein sequence: CASSLGGVADTQYF.

The chain has TRBV9 and TRBJ1-2; 8 positions match TRBD1. V shed 4 bases, J shed 4 bases, and the junction held 9 bases outside the gene matches. CDR1 and CDR2 from the germline V gene are SGDLS and YYNGEE. This CDR3 comprises 15 residues. In DNA form, the CDR3 reads TGTGCCAGCAGCCTCGAGGGGACAGGCGGCTATGGCTACACCTTC. Protein sequence: CASSLEGTGGYGYTF.

CDR3 nucleotide sequence: TGTGCCAGCAGCTTAAAACTCAGCGGCTCCTACAATGAGCAGTTCTTC. Protein sequence: CASSLKLSGSYNEQFF. The chain recombines TRBV13 with TRBJ2-1, with TRBD2 as a possible D gene (5 bases). Trimming took 2 bases from V and 0 from J, leaving 11 bases between them. The CDR3 loop spans 16 amino acids. Per the germline V gene, CDR1 is PRHDT and CDR2 is FYEKMQ (reference sequence).

This chain uses TRBV29-1 with TRBJ1-1; D ambiguous. Per the germline V gene, CDR1 is SQVTM and CDR2 is ANQGSEA. Between the trimmed V and J ends, which lost 7 bases and 2 bases, there was a span of 14 bases. This CDR3 contains 13 residues. Here the CDR3 reads CSARMEGNTEAFF. CDR3 nucleotides: TGCAGCGCTAGGATGGAGGGTAACACTGAAGCTTTCTTT.

The V call is TRBV7-8, the J call TRBJ1-5; TRBD1 is a possible D gene (6 bases). With 2 bases removed from V and 7 bases from J, the gap between germline ends came to 15 bases. Germline loops: CDR1 SGHVS, CDR2 FQNEAQ. The length of the CDR3 is 15 residues. This CDR3 reads CASSLSTGKEQPQHF. The CDR3 DNA reads as TGTGCCAGCAGCTTATCTACAGGGAAGGAACAGCCCCAGCATTTT.

V usage is TRBV6-1 and J usage is TRBJ1-5; D is undetermined. V dropped 0 bases and J dropped 3 bases, with 9 bases sitting between them. CDR1 and CDR2 (germline): MNHNS, SASEGT. This CDR3 is built from 15 residues. The CDR3 loop reads CASSEAVGNNQPQHF. For the CDR3, the DNA is TGTGCCAGCAGTGAAGCCGTTGGCAACAATCAGCCCCAGCATTTT.

The sample holds one count of this clone. J is TRBJ2-1 and V is TRBV6-5; 8 positions match TRBD2. The CDR3 loop spans 14 amino acids. CDR1 is MNHEY and CDR2 is SVGAGI in the germline V gene. Trimming removed 6 bases from V and 5 bases from J; junction bases left unmatched: 6. The CDR3 reads CASRTSGANNEQFF. The CDR3 DNA reads as TGTGCCAGCAGAACTAGCGGAGCTAACAATGAGCAGTTCTTC.

V gene TRBV10-3 combines with J gene TRBJ1-5; D may be TRBD1 (5 bases). The CDR3 runs to 15 residues. The germline V gene has CDR1 ENHRY and CDR2 SYGVKD. The ends were cut back, 3 bases at V and 0 bases at J, with 9 bases in the middle. The CDR3 is CAISEDSSSNQPQHF. Written as DNA, the CDR3 is TGTGCCATCAGTGAAGACAGCAGTAGCAATCAGCCCCAGCATTTT.